Reported below is one TCR beta chain. The sample originates from a study of blood T cell repertoires in COVID-19. The overall study: Acute and convalescent COVID-19 samples came from the United States, Italy and Spain. The cDNA or gDNA used as material had been derived from T cells, B-cell-depleted T cells, or PBMCs.

Original methodology: From reference gene primer amplification, estimates of nucleated cell counts were derived. TCRdb's table, derived via immunoSEQ multiplex PCR, lists solely in-frame clones and lacks some. The V and J calls and clone size are taken from that table; D and trimming were inferred from the DNA. The table records over 90,000 clones, 84% of them present only once. This CDR3 region has 14 residues. After removal of 4 bases from V and 6 bases from J, the junction contained 5 bases not matched to a gene. Germline V gene sequence: CDR1 KGHDR, CDR2 SFDVKD. V gene TRBV24-1 combines with J gene TRBJ1-2, with 9 positions matching TRBD1. The source material was peripheral blood. The origin of this receptor is a human donor in a cohort sampled during active COVID-19. The CDR3 sequence is CATSDTRQGDGYTF. DNA of the CDR3: TGTGCCACCAGTGACACCCGACAGGGGGATGGCTACACCTTC.